A selection of T cell receptor beta chains follows, all from one sample in a study of T-cell memory formation after mild COVID-19. TCRdb redid the calling of the 5' RACE reads with MiXCR, one entry per CDR3 protein. The top ten clones hold more than 20% of a sample with about 240,000 distinct CDR3 sequences, 8% to 9.5% of them seen once. Sequenced sample: PBMCs or a T cell subset sorted from them (not recorded which). These TCRs come from a man between 18 and 29 years old who had mild COVID-19 (a few samples of this study predate the infection). Cell type and time point are not known. Both conserved end residues are part of each CDR3. D genes are given only for firm matches. The size entry is marked missing in some rows and otherwise reads once, few, many or a size class.

TRBV2,TRBJ2-1,.,.,CASSESLYNEQFF,TGTGCCAGCAGTGAGAGCCTATACAATGAGCAGTTCTTC
TRBV5-1,TRBJ2-6,many,TRBD1,CASSWTGPGANVLTF,TGCGCCAGCAGTTGGACAGGCCCTGGGGCCAACGTCCTGACTTTC
TRBV6-5,TRBJ2-5,.,.,CASSYSYWRNQETQYF,TGTGCCAGCAGTTACTCGTACTGGCGAAACCAAGAGACCCAGTACTTC
TRBV5-1,TRBJ1-1,few,.,CASSLDFPGEYTEAFF,TGCGCCAGCAGCTTGGACTTCCCGGGGGAGTATACTGAAGCTTTCTTT
TRBV19,TRBJ1-2,.,TRBD1,CASSTYDRGRDDGYTF,TGTGCCAGTAGTACCTATGACAGGGGTCGTGACGATGGCTACACCTTC
TRBV7-9,TRBJ1-2,.,.,CASSLGYGRTNYGYTF,TGTGCCAGCAGCTTAGGATACGGACGTACTAACTATGGCTACACCTTC
TRBV3-1,TRBJ2-3,.,TRBD2,CASSQVGLAGFTDTQYF,TGTGCCAGCAGCCAAGTCGGGCTAGCGGGTTTCACAGATACGCAGTATTTT
TRBV7-9,TRBJ2-1,few,TRBD2,CASSPTSSEQFF,TGTGCCAGCAGCCCGACTAGCAGTGAGCAGTTCTTC
TRBV27,TRBJ2-5,few,TRBD2,CASSFRASGGGQTQYF,TGTGCCAGCAGTTTCCGCGCGAGCGGGGGGGGACAGACCCAGTACTTC
TRBV20-1,TRBJ2-7,many,.,CSARDRGEQYF,TGCAGTGCTAGAGATAGGGGCGAGCAGTACTTC
TRBV6-2/TRBV6-3,TRBJ1-1,.,.,CASSSGGAEAFF,TGTGCCAGCAGTTCGGGCGGCGCTGAAGCTTTCTTT
TRBV5-1,TRBJ1-1,many,.,CASSLQGDTEAFF,TGCGCCAGCAGCTTACAGGGTGACACTGAAGCTTTCTTT
TRBV7-3,TRBJ1-1,.,.,CASSREPGRSSSNTEAFF,TGTGCCAGCAGCCGGGAACCGGGACGTTCAAGTTCGAACACTGAAGCTTTCTTT
TRBV6-2/TRBV6-3,TRBJ1-4,few,.,CASSYPAAVDEKLFF,TGTGCCAGCAGTTACCCGGCAGCGGTCGATGAAAAACTGTTTTTT
TRBV7-6,TRBJ2-3,.,TRBD2,CASSFAGGAADTQYF,TGTGCCAGCAGCTTCGCGGGGGGGGCAGCAGATACGCAGTATTTT
TRBV7-2,TRBJ2-7,many,.,CASSGRVAHEQYF,TGTGCCAGCAGCGGCAGGGTCGCCCACGAGCAGTACTTC
TRBV24-1,TRBJ2-5,few,.,CATSDSGTLETQYF,TGTGCCACCAGTGACTCCGGGACGCTTGAGACCCAGTACTTC
TRBV10-3,TRBJ1-6,.,.,CAISDRGFSPLHF,TGTGCCATCAGTGACAGGGGCTTTTCACCCCTCCACTTT
TRBV5-1,TRBJ2-1,few,.,CASSPPGAYNEQFF,TGCGCCAGCAGCCCCCCGGGGGCATACAATGAGCAGTTCTTC
TRBV3-1,TRBJ2-5,.,.,CASSQMSKETQYF,TGTGCCAGCAGCCAGATGAGTAAAGAGACCCAGTACTTC
TRBV20-1,TRBJ2-2,few,TRBD2,CSARALAGGNTGELFF,TGCAGTGCTAGAGCGCTAGCGGGGGGCAACACCGGGGAGCTGTTTTTT
TRBV7-9,TRBJ1-1,.,.,CASSLAGARDTEAFF,TGTGCCAGCAGCTTAGCGGGGGCTCGGGACACTGAAGCTTTCTTT
TRBV6-2/TRBV6-3,TRBJ2-5,few,TRBD2,CASSYRPWTSLGETQYF,TGTGCCAGCAGTTACCGACCTTGGACTAGCCTCGGGGAGACCCAGTACTTC
TRBV7-9,TRBJ1-1,.,.,CASSVERARGRTEAFF,TGTGCCAGCAGCGTAGAGAGGGCACGGGGGCGAACTGAAGCTTTCTTT